The 2 T cell receptor beta chains below all came from one sample that was sequenced in a study of T cell clones after liver transplantation. TCRdb's table, derived via immunoSEQ multiplex PCR, lists solely in-frame clones and lacks some. The sample yields more than 100,000 clones, approximately 79% seen once. Here the sequenced sample was CD4+ T cells from blood, taken approximately 45 months after liver transplant. Receptors originate from a human patient who received a liver transplant. Among the T cells, some may be from the graft donor.

The chain is built from TRBV5-4 and TRBJ1-2; D is unclear. The CDR3 extends over 13 amino acids. V was trimmed by 0 bases and J by 2 bases, leaving 5 bases between them. Per the germline V gene, CDR1 is SGHNT and CDR2 is YYREEE (reference sequence). CDR3: CASSLGVNYGYTF. As DNA, the CDR3 is TGTGCCAGCAGCTTGGGGGTGAACTATGGCTACACCTTC.

This clone appeared a single time. The identical CDR3 is also encoded by other nucleotide sequences in the sample. The rearrangement uses TRBV5-1 and TRBJ1-1; D gene uncertain. Trimming removed 1 base from V and 2 bases from J, with 0 bases in between. The CDR3 spans 11 residues. The germline CDR1 and CDR2 sequences are SGHRS and YFSETQ. Here the CDR3 DNA reads TGCGCCAGCAGCTTGAACACTGAAGCTTTCTTT. Translated: CASSLNTEAFF.